The source of this T cell receptor (beta chain) is a study of T cell responses to AZD1222 COVID-19 vaccine. Study-level results: Compared with day 0, the breadth and depth of the Spike-specific TCR repertoire rose significantly after two doses of AZD1222. Only six AZD1222 recipients tested seropositive at baseline.

This clone was detected once. Its antigen is unidentified. The table came from immunoSEQ multiplex PCR; TCRdb's copy has only in-frame clones and leaves some out. The sample shows about 75,000 clones, about 91% of them seen only once. J gave up 7 bases and V 5 bases, and 5 bases lay outside the gene matches. The CDR3 has 14 amino acids. CDR1 SGHNT and CDR2 YENEEA come from the germline V gene. This sequence originates from an adult who received the MenACWY meningococcal vaccine as a control. This sequence joins TRBV11-3 and TRBJ1-6; 7 nucleotides line up with TRBD1. Source: peripheral blood, taken 28 days after the second dose of the MenACWY control vaccine. The CDR3 region has the DNA TGTGCCAGCAGCCTAGGGACAGAGAATTCACCCCTCCACTTT. It is translated as CASSLGTENSPLHF.